This T cell receptor beta chain was captured in a study of OX40 agonist ivuxolimab in advanced cancers. Patients who had autoimmune disease history or got systemic immunosuppression were left out. CDR1 MDHEN and CDR2 SYDVKM come from the germline V gene. V dropped 3 bases and J dropped 5 bases, with 13 bases sitting between them. The CDR3 loop spans 14 amino acids. Data came from immunoSEQ multiplex PCR; TCRdb stores just in-frame clones and leaves some out. The sample lists 78,000 or so clones; 88% were seen once. This sequence originates from an adult with an advanced solid tumor such as melanoma, head and neck, liver or kidney cancer. The source material was CD4+ or CD8+ T cells sorted from blood, sampled in a trial of the OX40 agonist ivuxolimab. The chain combines TRBV28 with TRBJ2-5; no definite D call. The CDR3 loop is CASSFYTLGETQYF. The CDR3 coding sequence is TGTGCCAGCAGTTTCTACACCTTGGGGGAGACCCAGTACTTC.